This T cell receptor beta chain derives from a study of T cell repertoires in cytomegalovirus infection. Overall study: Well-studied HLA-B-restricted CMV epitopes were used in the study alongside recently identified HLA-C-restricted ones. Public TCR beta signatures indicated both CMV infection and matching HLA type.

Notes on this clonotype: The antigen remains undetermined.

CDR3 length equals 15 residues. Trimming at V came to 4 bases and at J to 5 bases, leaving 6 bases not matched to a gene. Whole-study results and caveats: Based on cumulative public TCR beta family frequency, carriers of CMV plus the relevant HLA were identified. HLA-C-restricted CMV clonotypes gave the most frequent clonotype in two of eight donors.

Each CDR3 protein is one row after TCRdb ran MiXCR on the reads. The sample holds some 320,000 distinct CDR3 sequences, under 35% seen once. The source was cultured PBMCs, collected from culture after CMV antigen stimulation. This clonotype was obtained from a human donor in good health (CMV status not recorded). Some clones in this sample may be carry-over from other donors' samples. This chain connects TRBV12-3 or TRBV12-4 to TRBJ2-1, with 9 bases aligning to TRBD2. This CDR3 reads CASSSRREGNNEQFF. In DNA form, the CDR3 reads TGTGCCAGCAGTTCTCGGCGGGAGGGAAACAATGAGCAGTTCTTC.